Listed below are T cell receptor beta chains from one sample, sequenced in a study of T-cell memory formation after mild COVID-19. TCRdb ran MiXCR on the 5' RACE reads and lists one entry per CDR3 protein. The sample has some 450,000 distinct CDR3 sequences, approximately 18% seen once. The sequenced sample consisted of PBMCs or a T cell subset sorted from them (not recorded which). The receptors were sampled from a man between 18 and 29 years old who had mild COVID-19 (a few samples of this study predate the infection). Cell type and time point are not known. The CDR3 runs from the conserved cysteine through the conserved F or W. Fields, in order: V gene, clone size, J gene, D gene, CDR3 protein, CDR3 DNA. A D gene is named only where the DNA matches it firmly. The size entry is marked missing in some rows and otherwise reads once, few, many or a size class.

V gene: TRBV7-2; clone size: NA; J gene: TRBJ1-6; D gene: NA; CDR3 protein: CASSLAPTGRNSPLHF; CDR3 DNA: TGTGCCAGCAGCTTAGCGCCGACAGGTCGTAATTCACCCCTCCACTTT
V gene: TRBV5-1; clone size: many; J gene: TRBJ1-1; D gene: NA; CDR3 protein: CASSLAVGTEAFF; CDR3 DNA: TGCGCCAGCAGCTTGGCGGTTGGCACTGAAGCTTTCTTT
V gene: TRBV30; clone size: NA; J gene: TRBJ1-2; D gene: TRBD1; CDR3 protein: CAWRPQGVYGYTF; CDR3 DNA: TGTGCCTGGAGACCCCAGGGGGTCTATGGCTACACCTTC
V gene: TRBV29-1; clone size: NA; J gene: TRBJ2-1; D gene: TRBD1; CDR3 protein: CSVAKDRRYNEQFF; CDR3 DNA: TGCAGCGTAGCAAAGGACAGGCGGTACAATGAGCAGTTCTTC
V gene: TRBV4-2; clone size: NA; J gene: TRBJ2-5; D gene: TRBD2; CDR3 protein: CASSQDRRGGTQYF; CDR3 DNA: TGTGCCAGCAGCCAAGATAGGCGGGGGGGGACCCAGTACTTC
V gene: TRBV28; clone size: many; J gene: TRBJ2-2; D gene: NA; CDR3 protein: CASSLEGGITGELFF; CDR3 DNA: TGTGCCAGCAGTTTAGAGGGGGGAATCACCGGGGAGCTGTTTTTT
V gene: TRBV2; clone size: NA; J gene: TRBJ2-2; D gene: NA; CDR3 protein: CATRPGTGELFF; CDR3 DNA: TGTGCCACCCGGCCCGGGACCGGGGAGCTGTTTTTT
V gene: TRBV29-1; clone size: many; J gene: TRBJ2-1; D gene: NA; CDR3 protein: CSAVENEQFF; CDR3 DNA: TGCAGCGCCGTCGAAAATGAGCAGTTCTTC
V gene: TRBV7-6; clone size: few; J gene: TRBJ2-3; D gene: TRBD2; CDR3 protein: CASSPRRGGDRDTQYF; CDR3 DNA: TGTGCCAGCAGCCCCCGTCGCGGGGGGGACCGGGATACGCAGTATTTT
V gene: TRBV5-1; clone size: NA; J gene: TRBJ2-7; D gene: TRBD2; CDR3 protein: CASASGDYEQYF; CDR3 DNA: TGCGCCAGCGCAAGCGGGGACTACGAGCAGTACTTC
V gene: TRBV9; clone size: NA; J gene: TRBJ2-5; D gene: TRBD1; CDR3 protein: CASSAQGYQETQYF; CDR3 DNA: TGTGCCAGCAGCGCACAGGGGTACCAAGAGACCCAGTACTTC
V gene: TRBV6-2/TRBV6-3; clone size: few; J gene: TRBJ2-7; D gene: NA; CDR3 protein: CASSYPTGRGSSYEQYF; CDR3 DNA: TGTGCCAGCAGTTACCCAACGGGGCGGGGAAGCTCCTACGAGCAGTACTTC
V gene: TRBV5-1; clone size: few; J gene: TRBJ2-1; D gene: TRBD2; CDR3 protein: CASSSRPSGGNNEQFF; CDR3 DNA: TGCGCCAGCAGCTCCCGCCCAAGCGGGGGGAACAATGAGCAGTTCTTC
V gene: TRBV5-1; clone size: NA; J gene: TRBJ1-2; D gene: NA; CDR3 protein: CASKHQRGRNIYGYTF; CDR3 DNA: TGCGCCAGCAAACACCAACGGGGCAGGAATATCTATGGCTACACCTTC
V gene: TRBV11-2; clone size: few; J gene: TRBJ2-5; D gene: NA; CDR3 protein: CASSLVQGGRGAQYF; CDR3 DNA: TGTGCCAGCAGCTTAGTCCAGGGCGGAAGGGGGGCCCAGTACTTC
V gene: TRBV5-1; clone size: few; J gene: TRBJ2-3; D gene: TRBD2; CDR3 protein: CASSLAMYSGEGDTQYF; CDR3 DNA: TGCGCCAGCAGCTTGGCGATGTATAGCGGGGAGGGAGATACGCAGTATTTT